One T cell receptor (beta chain) is described in this entry. The antigen this receptor binds is unknown. No quality values exist for individual bases; no much larger clone is one base distant. The library was generated by the immunoSEQ multiplex PCR assay. TCRdb's version of the immuneACCESS table is confined to in-frame rearrangements and falls short of the full clone set. An unresolved V gene accounts for under half of the shortfall where checked; the remainder is of unknown origin. The sample table lists some 55,000 clones, about 87% of them with a count of one. The ten largest account for under 5.5% of the sample. The data are from a study of T cell changes during pregnancy in multiple sclerosis (dated by TCRdb to the late 2010s). As for the study more broadly: The study looked at changes in the T cell repertoire across pregnancy in women with multiple sclerosis.

Its CDR3 holds 16 amino acids, cysteine through phenylalanine. Only CDR3 DNA remains: 48 bases, in frame from the first base. Based on the germline V gene (reference sequence), the CDR1 and CDR2 sequences are LNHDA and SQIVND. V lost 4 bases and J lost 5 bases; the stretch between them is 20 bases long. The sequencing sample was made of peripheral blood from another person, used as feeder cells. The source of this sequence is a human donor whose cells served as feeder cells for cultures in a pregnancy study. The chain employs TRBV19 and TRBJ1-1; the best D guess is TRBD1, with 5 bases matching. The CDR3: CASSNLLGQDKTEAFF. The DNA sequence follows: TGTGCCAGTAGTAACCTCCTCGGACAAGACAAAACTGAAGCTTTCTTT.